This T cell receptor (beta chain) was profiled in a study of cytomegalovirus exposure and HLA in healthy donors. PCR involved 60 Vbeta and 13 Jbeta primers. The protocol was immunoSEQ multiplex PCR, while the TCRdb copy is restricted to in-frame clones and leaves out a portion. The sample lists over 150,000 clones, around 68% occurring once. This CDR3 is built from 14 residues. Trimming removed 0 bases from V and 8 bases from J, with 13 bases in between. The V gene's germline CDR1 is KGHSH and CDR2 LQKENI. Source material: PBMCs. The TCR was taken from a woman between 35 and 50 years old in good health and CMV-seropositive. The V call is TRBV18, the J call TRBJ1-2; maybe TRBD1 (6 bases). CDR3: CASSPPAGAGGYTF. The CDR3 nucleotides read TGTGCCAGCTCACCACCGGCGGGGGCCGGGGGCTACACCTTC. The full variable domain, its missing parts supplied by reference TRBV18 and TRBJ1-2, is NAGVMQNPRHLVRRRGQEARLRCSPMKGHSHVYWYRQLPEEGLKFMVYLQKENIIDESGMPKERFSAEFPKEGPSILRIQQVVRGDSAAYFCASSPPAGAGGYTFGSGTRLTVV.